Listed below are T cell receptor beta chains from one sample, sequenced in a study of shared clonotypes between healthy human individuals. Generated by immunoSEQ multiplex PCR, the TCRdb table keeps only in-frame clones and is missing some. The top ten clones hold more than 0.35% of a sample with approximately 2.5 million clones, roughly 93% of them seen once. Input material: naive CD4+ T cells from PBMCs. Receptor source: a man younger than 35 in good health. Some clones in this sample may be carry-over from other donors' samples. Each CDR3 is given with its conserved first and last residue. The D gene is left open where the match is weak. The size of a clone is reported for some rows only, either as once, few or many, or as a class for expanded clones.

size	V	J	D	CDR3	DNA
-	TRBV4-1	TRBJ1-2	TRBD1	CASSQPRTGNPHGYTF	TGCGCCAGCAGCCAACCAAGGACAGGGAACCCTCATGGCTACACCTTC
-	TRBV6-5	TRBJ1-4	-	CASSYDRNEKLFF	TGTGCCAGCAGTTACGACAGGAATGAAAAACTGTTTTTT
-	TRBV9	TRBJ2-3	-	CASSVRPSLGDTQYF	TGTGCCAGCAGCGTGCGCCCGTCGTTGGGGGATACGCAGTATTTT
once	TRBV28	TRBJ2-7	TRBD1	CASSSGTGVHEQYF	TGTGCCAGCAGTTCCGGGACAGGGGTCCACGAGCAGTACTTC
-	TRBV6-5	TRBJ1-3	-	CASSYGHPSSGNTIYF	TGTGCCAGCAGTTACGGGCACCCGAGCTCTGGAAACACCATATATTTT
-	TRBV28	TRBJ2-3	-	CASSAPSDLDTQYF	TGTGCCAGCAGTGCGCCATCGGACCTAGATACGCAGTATTTT
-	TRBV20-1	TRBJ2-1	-	CSASRERQFF	TGCAGTGCTTCCCGGGAACGGCAGTTCTTC
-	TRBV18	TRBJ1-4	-	CASSPRRTPDSTNEKLFF	TGTGCCAGCTCACCTAGGCGGACACCCGATTCAACTAATGAAAAACTGTTTTTT
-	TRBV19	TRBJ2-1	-	CASSIDTSSYNEQFF	TGTGCCAGTAGTATAGACACAAGCTCCTACAATGAGCAGTTCTTC
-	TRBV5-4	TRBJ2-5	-	CASSLVPETQYF	TGTGCCAGCAGCTTGGTTCCTGAGACCCAGTACTTC
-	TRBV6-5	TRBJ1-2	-	CASSQTATRDYGYTF	TGTGCCAGCAGTCAGACAGCTACGAGGGACTATGGCTACACCTTC
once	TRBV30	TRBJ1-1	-	CAWSGDPPGVFEAFF	TGTGCCTGGAGTGGAGACCCACCGGGGGTGTTTGAAGCTTTCTTT
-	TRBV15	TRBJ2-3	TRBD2	CATRTSSFTDTQYF	TGTGCCACTCGGACTAGTTCTTTCACAGATACGCAGTATTTT
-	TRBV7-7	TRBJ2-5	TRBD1	CASSAAGTVEETQYF	TGTGCCAGCAGCGCAGCCGGGACAGTAGAAGAGACCCAGTACTTC
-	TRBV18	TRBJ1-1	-	CASSPRLNTEAFF	TGTGCCAGCTCCCCCCGATTGAACACTGAAGCTTTCTTT
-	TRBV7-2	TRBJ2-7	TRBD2	CASSLALAGAGEQYF	TGTGCCAGCAGCTTAGCCCTAGCGGGAGCAGGAGAGCAGTACTTC
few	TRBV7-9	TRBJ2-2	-	CASTLGGTGELFF	TGTGCCAGCACCCTCGGAGGGACCGGGGAGCTGTTTTTT
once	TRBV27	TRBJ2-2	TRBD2	CASRMLAVLDTGELFF	TGTGCCAGCAGAATGCTAGCGGTACTAGACACCGGGGAGCTGTTTTTT
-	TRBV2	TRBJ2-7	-	CASSRLASPYEQYF	TGTGCCAGCAGCCGGCTAGCGTCCCCCTACGAGCAGTACTTC
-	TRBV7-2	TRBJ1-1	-	CASSWGRESTEAFF	TGTGCCAGCAGCTGGGGACGGGAGAGCACTGAAGCTTTCTTT
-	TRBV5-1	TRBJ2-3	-	CASSPPVQARGGDTQYF	TGCGCCAGCAGCCCCCCTGTCCAGGCGAGGGGTGGAGATACGCAGTATTTT
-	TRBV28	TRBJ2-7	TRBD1	CASSSSATGVLGEQYF	TGTGCCAGCAGTTCTTCCGCGACAGGGGTTTTAGGCGAGCAGTACTTC
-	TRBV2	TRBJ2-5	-	CASMVDQETQYF	TGTGCCAGCATGGTAGACCAAGAGACCCAGTACTTC
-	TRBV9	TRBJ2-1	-	CASSVGLEHYNEQFF	TGTGCCAGCAGCGTAGGACTAGAACATTACAATGAGCAGTTCTTC
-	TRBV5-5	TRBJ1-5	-	CASSFERGRDNQPQHF	TGTGCCAGCAGCTTCGAAAGGGGCCGCGACAATCAGCCCCAGCATTTT
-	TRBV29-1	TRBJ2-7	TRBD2	CSEGTSGTYEQYF	TGCAGCGAAGGGACTAGCGGCACCTACGAGCAGTACTTC